Listed here are 2 T cell receptor beta chains from one sample, sequenced in a study of T cell repertoires in ileal Crohn's disease. Sequenced by immunoSEQ multiplex PCR; TCRdb stores in-frame clones only, minus some. Here the sample spans around 8,600 clones, about 80% being singletons. The specimen sequenced was ileal tissue. Source of these receptors: an adult with Crohn's disease.

This clone is a singleton in its sample. This chain links TRBV5-1 with TRBJ2-5; tentative D call: TRBD2 (5 bases). The CDR3 consists of 13 residues. The germline CDR1 and CDR2 sequences are SGHRS and YFSETQ. Trimming shortened V by 7 bases and J by 5 bases, and 15 bases separated the two germline ends. The DNA for the CDR3 is TGCGCCAGCGCAATAGAGGGTTCCGAGACCCAGTACTTC. Translating gives CASAIEGSETQYF.

This clone has just one count. This chain connects TRBV19 to TRBJ1-5; 10 nucleotides align to TRBD1. CDR3 length: 15 amino acids. V trimming: 5 bases; J trimming: 5 bases; junction bases outside the gene matches: 6. Germline assignment: CDR1 LNHDA and CDR2 SQIVND (reference sequence). This CDR3 is CASSDDRGLYQPQHF. The CDR3, as DNA: TGTGCCAGTAGTGACGACAGGGGGCTATATCAGCCCCAGCATTTT.